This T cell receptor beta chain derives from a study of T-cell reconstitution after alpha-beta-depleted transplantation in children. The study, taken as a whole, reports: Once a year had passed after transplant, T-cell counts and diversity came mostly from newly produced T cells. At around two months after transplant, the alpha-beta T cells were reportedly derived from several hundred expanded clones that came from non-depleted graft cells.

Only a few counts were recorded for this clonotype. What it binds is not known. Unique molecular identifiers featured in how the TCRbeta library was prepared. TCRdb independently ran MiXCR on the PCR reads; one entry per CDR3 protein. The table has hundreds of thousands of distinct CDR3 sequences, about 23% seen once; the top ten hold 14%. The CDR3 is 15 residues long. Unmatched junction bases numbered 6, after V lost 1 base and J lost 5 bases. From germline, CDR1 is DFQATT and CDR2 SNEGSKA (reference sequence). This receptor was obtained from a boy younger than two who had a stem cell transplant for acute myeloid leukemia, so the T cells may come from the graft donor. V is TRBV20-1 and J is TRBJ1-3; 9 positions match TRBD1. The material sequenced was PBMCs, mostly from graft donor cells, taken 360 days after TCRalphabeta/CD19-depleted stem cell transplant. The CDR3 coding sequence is TGCAGTGCTAGAGTTCCGGGACAGGGACGAAACACCATATATTTT. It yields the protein CSARVPGQGRNTIYF.